These T cell receptor beta chains were read from a single sample in a study of CD8+CD57+ T cells in acquired aplastic anemia. TCRdb reprocessed the reads with MiXCR, giving one entry per CDR3 protein. This table holds about 210,000 distinct CDR3 sequences, roughly 57% found once. Input material: sorted CD4+, CD8+, or CD8+CD57+ T cells (not recorded which) from PBMCs. These receptors came from a human donor in good health. Each CDR3 is given without its conserved first and last residue.

13,TRBV19,ASSPWASWGETQY
14,TRBV10-3,AISGASGTGGNEQY
13,TRBV2,ASSVNGRSTDTQY
10,TRBV6-5,ASRPSMSGIS
11,TRBV19,ASSMWGANVLT
14,TRBV15,ATSRSLTGGHNEQF
16,TRBV2,ASSATPVPAGGPDEQF
14,TRBV7-6,ASSLEAGLSNQPQH
12,TRBV7-6,ASSSDIFSYEQY
13,TRBV4-1,ASSQEGARFQAQY
10,TRBV12-5,ASGWTSGEQF
16,TRBV12-3/TRBV12-4,ASSLRLAGGGSTDTQY
15,TRBV15,ATSRDSGTGISDTQY
14,TRBV15,ATSRESGRNTGELF
13,TRBV25-1,ASSDTGRVTDTQY
10,TRBV5-8,ASSGSSSAQY
15,TRBV5-4,ASSPQTSGGYTGELF
12,TRBV10-3,AISVGTVLEPLH
13,TRBV20-1,SARDTGGNGEKLF
14,TRBV12-3/TRBV12-4,ASSRLAGGPKETQY
16,TRBV7-3,ASSETSGGATSTDTQY
7,TRBV25-1,AAYNEQF
13,TRBV19,ASSIVRGSNQPQH
14,TRBV7-9,ASSIATGTGSTEAF